The present entry profiles one T cell receptor beta chain with its context. The antigen it binds to is not known. No base quality values were provided; no much bigger clone lies one nucleotide off. This record belongs to a study of lymphopenia after photon versus proton radiotherapy (dated 2019 in TCRdb). Background for the entire study: The immunological effects of photon versus proton radiation therapy were compared in patients with gastrointestinal tumors who developed high-grade lymphopenia. The cohort included approximately 18 patients with gastrointestinal tumors who developed lymphopenia after receiving either photon or proton therapy. The study was designed to characterize how the impact on the immune system differs between the two radiation modalities.

The library came from the immunoSEQ multiplex PCR assay. T cell repertoires were profiled with deep sequencing of rearranged TCR beta loci together with multiparametric flow cytometry. In TCRdb, the immuneACCESS table is reduced to in-frame sequences with V and J assigned. These tables do not hold every clone; where another copy was compared, an unresolved V gene accounts for under half, and the others remain unexplained. The sample has roughly 42,000 clones on record, 85% of them singletons. The ten largest clones represent 2% to 2.5% of the sample. Trimming accounts for 4 bases at V and 2 bases at J, while the number of junction bases matched to no gene is 7. The germline V gene encodes CDR1 SGHDT and CDR2 YYEEEE. The CDR3 sequence holds 16 residues, the cysteine and phenylalanine included. The sequence is cut down to CDR3 DNA, 48 bases in frame from base 1. Paper-wide results and their limitations: The survival association was assessed only in patients who died, and the authors presented better survival with proton therapy as a possibility rather than a demonstrated result. During treatment, patients who received proton therapy stayed relatively stable, whereas patients who received photon therapy lost naive T cells and TCR diversity and gained effector/memory populations. Across the cohort, an inverse correlation was found between a larger post-nadir drop in TCR diversity and overall survival time among patients who died. After the lymphocyte count nadir, repertoires from photon-treated patients showed oligoclonal expansion, particularly of CD8+ Temra cells, and this expansion drove the decline in diversity.

The sequence was collected from a man aged 35 to 55 with gastric cancer. The sample was peripheral blood, taken from a patient treated with photon-based radiotherapy. This chain is built from TRBV5-6 and TRBJ2-2, and 8 junction bases match TRBD1. The CDR3 has the sequence CASSPQTGGNTGELFF. The base sequence is TGTGCCAGCAGCCCCCAAACAGGGGGAAACACCGGGGAGCTGTTTTTT.